Detailed here is one TCR beta chain. Its target is unknown. The data originate from a study of OX40 agonist ivuxolimab in advanced cancers. About the study: Allowance was made for prior anti-PD-1, anti-PD-L1 or anti-CTLA-4 therapy, and approximately 40% had some. Overall study findings and caveats: CD8+ T cells showed, on average, more clonal expansion than CD4+ cells.

The CDR3 has 14 residues. Germline CDR1 reads MNHEY; CDR2 reads SMNVEV (reference sequence). The ends lost 7 bases at V and 9 bases at J; junction bases unmatched: 6. Repertoires were generated with immunoSEQ multiplex PCR, while TCRdb's copy carries only in-frame clones and drops some. Of about 23,000 clones in the sample, 83% were seen once. Exclusion of a patient followed from autoimmune disease history or systemic immunosuppression. Sampling times: baseline, cycle 4 day 1, cycle 7 day 1. The sequence was collected from an adult with an advanced solid tumor such as melanoma, head and neck, liver or kidney cancer. The rearrangement links TRBV27 to TRBJ2-1; 13 bases are shared with TRBD2. The sequenced sample was CD4+ or CD8+ T cells sorted from blood, obtained in a trial of the OX40 agonist ivuxolimab. This CDR3 is CASTGTSGAFEQFF. CDR3 coding DNA: TGTGCCAGCACCGGGACTAGCGGGGCTTTTGAGCAGTTCTTC.